This T cell receptor beta chain was sequenced during a study of tumor-infiltrating lymphocytes in glioblastoma multiforme (dated by TCRdb to about 2017). About the study as a whole: To test whether intratumoral genomic heterogeneity fosters TIL diversity, the study jointly examined somatic mutations, TIL diversity and immune response activity.

CDR1 SGHAT and CDR2 FQDESV were looked up in the germline V gene (reference sequence). There are 14 amino acids in the CDR3, from cysteine to phenylalanine inclusive. This entry keeps only the CDR3 DNA: 42 bases, framed from base 1. After removal of 5 bases from V and 7 bases from J, the junction retains 4 bases not matched to a gene. A modified ARM-PCR protocol with multiple V-beta primers and a C-beta primer was used to build TCRB libraries from RNA via three nested multiplex PCR rounds. Starting from 0.5 ug of total RNA, TCRB-specific cDNA was synthesized using ProtoScript II Reverse Transcriptase and a C-beta primer. No unique molecular identifiers were described for the TCRB libraries. In the third PCR, barcodes and adapters were added over around 25 cycles using Deep VentR (exo-) polymerase, and bands of 250-500 bp were then gel purified. An Illumina HiSeq 2500 was used to sequence the TCRB libraries with 250 bp paired-end reads. The study's own analysis went as follows. Reads were cleaned with Trimmomatic, merged with FLASH, assigned V, D and J segments with MiGEC, and analyzed with VDJtools. The Shannon-Wiener diversity index, calculated using VDJtools, was used to quantify repertoire diversity. TCRdb handled the public reads itself, with Q25 trimming in fastp and clone calling in MiXCR, and kept productive beta chains. Merged by CDR3 protein, the rows form single entries marked with the most common genes and DNA. TCRdb assigned the V and J calls; the authors' analysis was not used. Recorded for this sample are 20,000 or so distinct CDR3 sequences; around 68% of them occurred a single time. Clones ranked in the top ten supply about 17% of the sample.

This clonotype was seen a few times. It lacks a known antigen. No base qualities exist here, and no much larger clone lies one base off it. For peripheral blood mononuclear cells, total RNA was isolated with TRIzol reagent and then purified using the RNeasy kit. All RNA had OD 260/280 ratios above 1.9 and RNA integrity numbers above 6.5. Study-wide conclusions, independent of this receptor: Generalizability is limited because the TCR and somatic mutation analysis included only one glioblastoma patient. The authors noted that sorting T cells into functional subsets, which was not done in the study, would be a future improvement. Because T cells carry unequal numbers of TCR transcripts, RNA-based TCR sequencing may distort clone frequencies.

Sequencing input: peripheral blood. The sequence is built from TRBV11-1 and TRBJ2-2; 10 junctional bases match TRBD1. This sequence originates from a male donor with glioblastoma. The CDR3 amino acid sequence is: CASSRRTGGGELFF. The nucleotide sequence is given as TGTGCCAGCAGCAGGAGGACAGGGGGCGGGGAGCTGTTTTTT.